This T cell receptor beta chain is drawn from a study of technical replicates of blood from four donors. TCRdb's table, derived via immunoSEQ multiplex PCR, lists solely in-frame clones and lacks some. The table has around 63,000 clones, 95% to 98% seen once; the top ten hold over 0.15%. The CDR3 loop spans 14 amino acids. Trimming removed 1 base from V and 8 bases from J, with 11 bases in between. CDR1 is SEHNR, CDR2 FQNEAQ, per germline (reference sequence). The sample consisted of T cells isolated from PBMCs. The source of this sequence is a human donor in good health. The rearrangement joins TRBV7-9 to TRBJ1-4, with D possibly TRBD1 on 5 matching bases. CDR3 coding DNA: TGTGCCAGCAGCTTAGACAATGGGGGGGAAAAACTGTTTTTT. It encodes CASSLDNGGEKLFF.